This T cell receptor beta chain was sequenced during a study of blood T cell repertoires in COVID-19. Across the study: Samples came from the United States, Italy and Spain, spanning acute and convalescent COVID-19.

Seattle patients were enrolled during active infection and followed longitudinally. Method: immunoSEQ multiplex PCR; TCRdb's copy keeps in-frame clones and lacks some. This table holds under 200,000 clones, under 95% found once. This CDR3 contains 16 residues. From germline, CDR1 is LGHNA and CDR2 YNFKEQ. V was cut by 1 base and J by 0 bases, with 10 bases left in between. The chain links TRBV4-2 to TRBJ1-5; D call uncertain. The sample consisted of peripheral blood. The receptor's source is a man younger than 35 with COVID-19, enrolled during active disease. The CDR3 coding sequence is TGTGCCAGCAGCCAAGTAGATTATTATAGCAATCAGCCCCAGCATTTT. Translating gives CASSQVDYYSNQPQHF.